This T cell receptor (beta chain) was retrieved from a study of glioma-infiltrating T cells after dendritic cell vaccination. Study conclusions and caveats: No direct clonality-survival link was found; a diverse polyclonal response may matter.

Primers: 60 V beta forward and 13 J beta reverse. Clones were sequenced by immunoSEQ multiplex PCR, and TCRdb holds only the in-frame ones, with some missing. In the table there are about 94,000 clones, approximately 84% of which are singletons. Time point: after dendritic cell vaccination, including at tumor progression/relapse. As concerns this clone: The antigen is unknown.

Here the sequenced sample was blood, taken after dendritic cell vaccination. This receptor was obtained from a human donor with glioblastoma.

CDR3 protein: CASSIRDRALYGYTF. DNA of the CDR3: TGTGCCAGTAGTATCAGGGACAGGGCGCTATATGGCTACACCTTC. This sequence joins TRBV19 and TRBJ1-2, with 9 bases matching TRBD1. Germline-derived CDR1 and CDR2 are LNHDA and SQIVND (reference sequence). The CDR3 covers 15 residues. V lost 3 bases, J lost 5 bases, and 7 bases stayed unmatched.